These T cell receptor beta chains were read from a single sample in a study of siplizumab effects on memory and regulatory T cells. This table comes from immunoSEQ multiplex PCR, and its TCRdb copy is limited to in-frame clones, with some not included. The sample contains approximately 100,000 clones, around 94% of which appear only once. Sequenced material: Tregs sorted from blood. Source of these receptors: a human donor in good health. CDR3s include the opening cysteine and the closing phenylalanine or tryptophan. Each record gives: V gene, J gene, D gene, clone size, CDR3 DNA, CDR3 protein. D genes are given only for firm matches. A row's size may be missing; if present it is once, few, many or a size class.

>TRBV4-1|TRBJ2-7|-|few
TGCGCCAGCAGCCAAGAGGGGATAGATGACTACGAGCAGTACTTC
CASSQEGIDDYEQYF
>TRBV14|TRBJ1-4|-|-
TGTGCCAGCAGCCAGGATGTTGGGGCTAATGAAAAACTGTTTTTT
CASSQDVGANEKLFF
>TRBV7-9|TRBJ2-3|TRBD2|-
TGTGCCAGCAGACCCGGGAGGGTTTACACAGATACGCAGTATTTT
CASRPGRVYTDTQYF
>TRBV11-2|TRBJ2-3|-|-
TGTGCCAGCAGCACCAGGGTTAGAGATACGCAGTATTTT
CASSTRVRDTQYF
>TRBV27|TRBJ1-1|-|-
TGTGCCAGCAGTTTATCGAGGGTGAACACTGAAGCTTTCTTT
CASSLSRVNTEAFF
>TRBV19|TRBJ2-7|-|-
TGTGCCAGTAGTATCACCTTGGTGACCTCCTACGAGCAGTACTTC
CASSITLVTSYEQYF
>TRBV28|TRBJ1-2|-|-
TGTGCCAGCAGGGCCGGGACCTCAGGGGACTATGGCTACACCTTC
CASRAGTSGDYGYTF
>TRBV4-2|TRBJ1-2|TRBD1|-
TGTGCCAGCAGCCAAGAAATAGGGACAGGGGCTATGGGCTACACCTTC
CASSQEIGTGAMGYTF
>TRBV5-1|TRBJ2-7|TRBD1|once
TGCGCCAGCAGCTTGGGGACAGGGCGGCACTCCTACGAGCAGTACTTC
CASSLGTGRHSYEQYF
>TRBV5-5|TRBJ2-1|TRBD1|once
TGTGCCAGCAGTCAGACAGGGGGCCGCGATGAGCAGTTCTTC
CASSQTGGRDEQFF
>TRBV5-1|TRBJ1-4|-|-
TGCGCCAGCAGCTTGGGTGGCGTAGCAACTAATGAAAAACTGTTTTTT
CASSLGGVATNEKLFF
>TRBV27|TRBJ2-3|-|-
TGTGCCAGCAGGCTTAAGGGAGGAAAGATGGGGAGGAATACGCAGTATTTT
CASRLKGGKMGRNTQYF
>TRBV27|TRBJ2-7|-|-
TGTGCCAGCAAGTGGGCAGGGCGTGACGAGCAGTACTTC
CASKWAGRDEQYF
>TRBV28|TRBJ2-3|-|-
TGTGCCAGCAGTTTTTCCGAAAAAAGGGGGACGCAGTATTTT
CASSFSEKRGTQYF
>TRBV30|TRBJ1-2|TRBD1|once
TGTGCCTGGAGCCGTGACAGGGCGACGAGCTATGGCTACACCTTC
CAWSRDRATSYGYTF
>TRBV7-2|TRBJ2-1|-|-
TGTGCCAGCCCCCCTCCTAGCCGAAAGTTCTTC
CASPPPSRKFF
>TRBV6-5|TRBJ1-6|-|-
TGTGCCAGCAGTTACTCGATGCGGACGGCCAATTCACCCCTCCACTTT
CASSYSMRTANSPLHF
>TRBV11-1|TRBJ1-2|-|-
TGTGCCAGCAGCAACCAGCGTAACTATGGCTACACCTTC
CASSNQRNYGYTF
>TRBV27|TRBJ1-3|-|-
TGTGCCAGCAGATTAGCCCCGGGAAACACCATATATTTT
CASRLAPGNTIYF
>TRBV27|TRBJ1-2|-|-
TGTGCCAGCAGTCAAGCTAACAGGGTTCCCTATGGCTACACCTTC
CASSQANRVPYGYTF
>TRBV21-1|TRBJ2-7|-|-
TGTGCCAGCAGCAAAGTCAGTAGGACTAGCGGGAGCGGCTACGAGCAGTACTTC
CASSKVSRTSGSGYEQYF
>TRBV11-2|TRBJ2-4|-|-
TGTGCCAGCAGCTTAGTCGAGGGGAGCGGCAAAAACATTCAGTACTTC
CASSLVEGSGKNIQYF
>TRBV5-1|TRBJ2-1|TRBD2|-
TGCGCCAGCAGCTTAGGGCTAGCGGGATACAATGAGCAGTTCTTC
CASSLGLAGYNEQFF
>TRBV5-1|TRBJ1-2|TRBD1|-
TGCGCCAGCAGCTTGGTAGAGGGGGCATCTGGCTACACCTTC
CASSLVEGASGYTF
>TRBV11-3|TRBJ2-3|-|-
TGTGCCAGCAGCTCAGGACTCGGCACAGATACGCAGTATTTT
CASSSGLGTDTQYF
>TRBV7-9|TRBJ1-1|-|-
TGTGCCAGCGGACGTCGACAGAACACTGAAGCTTTCTTT
CASGRRQNTEAFF
>TRBV7-9|TRBJ2-7|TRBD1|-
TGTGCCAGCAGCCGGGACAGGGGCTCCTACGAGCAGTACTTC
CASSRDRGSYEQYF
>TRBV5-1|TRBJ2-2|-|-
TGCGCCAGCAGCTTGGTCGGACGCTTCACCGGGGAGCTGTTTTTT
CASSLVGRFTGELFF
>TRBV11-2|TRBJ2-7|-|once
TGTGCCAGCAGCTCAGATTGGGTAACTGGAACCTACGAGCAGTACTTC
CASSSDWVTGTYEQYF
>TRBV19|TRBJ1-5|TRBD1|-
TGTGCCAGTAGGAGGACAGGGATAAAGCCCCAGCATTTT
CASRRTGIKPQHF
>TRBV9|TRBJ2-3|-|-
TGTGCCAGCAGCGTAAGGGGTTCCTTCACAGATACGCAGTATTTT
CASSVRGSFTDTQYF
>TRBV28|TRBJ2-7|-|-
TGTGCCAGCAGTAAAAGACCCAGGGTGGACGAGCAGTACTTC
CASSKRPRVDEQYF
>TRBV5-1|TRBJ1-1|-|-
TGCGCCAGCAGCTTGGGAATCCTCCAGGGTACTGAAGCTTTCTTT
CASSLGILQGTEAFF
>TRBV6-5|TRBJ1-1|-|-
TGTGCCAGCAGTGAAAGTGTGGTGACTGAAGCTTTCTTT
CASSESVVTEAFF
>TRBV10-2|TRBJ2-2|TRBD2|-
TGCGCCAGCAGAGCGGGATTTAACACCGGGGAGCTGTTTTTT
CASRAGFNTGELFF
>TRBV27|TRBJ2-1|TRBD2|-
TGTGCCAGCAGCCGAAGCGGGACCACCTACAATGAGCAGTTCTTC
CASSRSGTTYNEQFF
>TRBV11-2|TRBJ2-3|TRBD2|once
TGTGCCAGCGGGAGGGGTCGTTTATCCACAGATACGCAGTATTTT
CASGRGRLSTDTQYF
>TRBV5-1|TRBJ2-1|TRBD2|-
TGCGCCAGCAGCTTGGGGACTAGCCCACGTAATGAGCAGTTCTTC
CASSLGTSPRNEQFF
>TRBV5-1|TRBJ2-7|-|-
TGCGCCAGCAAAAGACGGGGGATGAGCGAGCAGTACTTC
CASKRRGMSEQYF
>TRBV28|TRBJ2-1|-|-
TGTGCCAGCAGTTTGAGAGTCGACACCCAGTTCTTC
CASSLRVDTQFF
>TRBV7-9|TRBJ2-2|-|once
TGTGCCAGCAGCGCGTGGATTGGAAGAGAGCTGTTTTTT
CASSAWIGRELFF
>TRBV19|TRBJ1-5|-|once
TGTGCCAGTACCACGGGAGGGCAAGTGGGGCCCCAGCATTTT
CASTTGGQVGPQHF
>TRBV27|TRBJ2-7|-|-
TGTGCCAGCAGTTTACTAGGAGGCCCCTACGAGCAGTACTTC
CASSLLGGPYEQYF
>TRBV18|TRBJ1-1|-|-
TGTGCCAGCTCACCGGGGGCCATGAACGTTGAAGCTTTCTTT
CASSPGAMNVEAFF
>TRBV5-4|TRBJ1-2|-|once
TGTGCCAGCAGCCCGAGACAGGTCCGCTATGGCTACACCTTC
CASSPRQVRYGYTF
>TRBV29-1|TRBJ1-2|TRBD1|-
TGCAGCGTTGTAGGTCGCGTCGAAGGACAGGGGGACTATGGCTACACCTTC
CSVVGRVEGQGDYGYTF
>TRBV7-6|TRBJ2-7|-|-
TGTGCCAGCAGCCAGGCCAGGCAGGAGATCTACGAGCAGTACTTC
CASSQARQEIYEQYF
>TRBV10-2|TRBJ1-2|-|-
TGCGCCAGCAGTGAGTCGGGAACAGGAGGCTACACCTTC
CASSESGTGGYTF
>TRBV5-4|TRBJ2-7|-|once
TGTGCCAGCAGCTATGACAGTGGGGCCGGGGAGCAGTACTTC
CASSYDSGAGEQYF
>TRBV7-8|TRBJ1-1|-|-
TGTGCCAGCAGCTCCCCCCGTGGCAAGCCAGCCTCGTGGAACACTGAAGCTTTCTTT
CASSSPRGKPASWNTEAFF
>TRBV6-6|TRBJ1-2|-|-
TGTGCCAGCAGTTACGTTCCCCAGGACAACTATGGCTACACCTTC
CASSYVPQDNYGYTF
>TRBV21-1|TRBJ1-5|-|-
TGTGCCAGCAGCAAGCTTGGGCTAAGGGAGGTAGGCAATCAGCCCCAGCATTTT
CASSKLGLREVGNQPQHF
>TRBV12-5|TRBJ2-7|TRBD2|few
TGTGCTAGTGGTTTGTCCCACGGGACTAGCTCCTACGAGCAGTACTTC
CASGLSHGTSSYEQYF
>TRBV30|TRBJ2-3|TRBD1|-
TGTGCCTGGAGCCCGGGACAGGGGCTTGATACGCAGTATTTT
CAWSPGQGLDTQYF
>TRBV6-1|TRBJ2-1|-|-
TGTGCCAGCAGTGAAGACAGGACCAATGAGCAGTTCTTC
CASSEDRTNEQFF